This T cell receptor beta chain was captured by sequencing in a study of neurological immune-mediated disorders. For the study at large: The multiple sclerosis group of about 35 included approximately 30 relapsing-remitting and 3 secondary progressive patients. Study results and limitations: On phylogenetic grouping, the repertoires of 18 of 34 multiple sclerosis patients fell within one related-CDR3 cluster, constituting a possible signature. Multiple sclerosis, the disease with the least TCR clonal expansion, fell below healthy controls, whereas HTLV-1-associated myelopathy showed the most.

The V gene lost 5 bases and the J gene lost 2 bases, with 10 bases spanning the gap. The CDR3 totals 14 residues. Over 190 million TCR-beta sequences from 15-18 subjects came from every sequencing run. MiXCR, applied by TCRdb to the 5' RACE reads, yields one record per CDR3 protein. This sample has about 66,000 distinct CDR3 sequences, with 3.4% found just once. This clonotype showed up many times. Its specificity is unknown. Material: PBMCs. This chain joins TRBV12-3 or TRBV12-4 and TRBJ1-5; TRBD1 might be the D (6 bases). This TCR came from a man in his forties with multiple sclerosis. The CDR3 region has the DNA TGTGCCAGCAGTGCCAGACAGGGCAATCAGCCCCAGCATTTT. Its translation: CASSARQGNQPQHF.